This T cell receptor beta chain was identified in a study of T cells in localized non-small cell lung cancer. Study results and limitations: Uninvolved adjacent lung showed peak T cell clonality, exceeding tumor. Adjacent lung exhibited a median of about 50 among the 100 most abundant tumor clones. Multi-region tumor sequencing was not done, so intratumor heterogeneity could not be excluded. Among blood samples, higher T cell density accompanied longer overall survival.

In its sample, this clone was seen once. Its cognate antigen is unknown. Some clones are missing from TCRdb's copy, which holds only in-frame ones; the method was immunoSEQ multiplex PCR. The sample has about 31,000 clones; approximately 94% are singletons. Germline V gene sequence: CDR1 MNHNY, CDR2 SVGAGI (reference sequence). The CDR3 extends over 16 amino acids. V shed 0 bases and J 5 bases; nucleotides not matched to a gene: 10. The TCR originated in a woman between 40 and 69 years old with stage I lung adenocarcinoma. Specimen: peripheral blood, collected before any cancer treatment. The rearrangement joins TRBV6-6 to TRBJ2-7; 7 bases align to TRBD1. CDR3 in DNA: TGTGCCAGCAGTTACTCCCGGGGACAGCCGGAGCACGAGCAGTACTTC. Residues: CASSYSRGQPEHEQYF.